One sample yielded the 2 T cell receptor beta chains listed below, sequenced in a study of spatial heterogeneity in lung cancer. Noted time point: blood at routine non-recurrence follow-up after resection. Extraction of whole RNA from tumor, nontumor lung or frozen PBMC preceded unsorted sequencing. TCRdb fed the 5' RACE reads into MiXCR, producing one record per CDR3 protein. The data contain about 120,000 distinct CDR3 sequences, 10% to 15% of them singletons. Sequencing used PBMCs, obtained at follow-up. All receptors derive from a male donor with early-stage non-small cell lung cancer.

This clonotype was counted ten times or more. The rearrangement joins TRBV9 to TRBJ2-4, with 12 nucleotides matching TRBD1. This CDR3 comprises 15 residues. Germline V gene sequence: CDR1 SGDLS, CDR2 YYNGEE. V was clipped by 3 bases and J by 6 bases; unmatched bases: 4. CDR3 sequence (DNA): TGTGCCAGCAGCGGGGGACAGGGGGCGCGAAACATTCAGTACTTC. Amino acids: CASSGGQGARNIQYF.

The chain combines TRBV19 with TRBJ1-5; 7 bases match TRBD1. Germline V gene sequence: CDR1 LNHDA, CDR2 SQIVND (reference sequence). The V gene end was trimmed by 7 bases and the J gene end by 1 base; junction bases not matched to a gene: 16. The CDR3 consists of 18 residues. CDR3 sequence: CASKLRGQSSGSNQPQHF. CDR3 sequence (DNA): TGTGCCAGTAAATTAAGGGGACAGTCTAGTGGAAGCAATCAGCCCCAGCATTTT.